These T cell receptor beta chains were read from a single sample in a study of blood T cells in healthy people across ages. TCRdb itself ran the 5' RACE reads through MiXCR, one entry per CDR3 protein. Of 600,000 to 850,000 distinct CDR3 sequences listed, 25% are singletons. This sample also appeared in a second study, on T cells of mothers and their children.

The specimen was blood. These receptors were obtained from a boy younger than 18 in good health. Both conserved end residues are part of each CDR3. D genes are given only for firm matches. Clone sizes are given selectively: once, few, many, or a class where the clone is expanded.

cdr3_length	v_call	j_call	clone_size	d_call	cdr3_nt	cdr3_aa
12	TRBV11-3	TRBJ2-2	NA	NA	TGTGCCAGCAGGCCCAACGCCGGGGAGCTGTTTTTT	CASRPNAGELFF
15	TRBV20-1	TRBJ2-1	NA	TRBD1	TGCAGTGCTATCCTCGACAGGGTGTCCTACAATGAGCAGTTCTTC	CSAILDRVSYNEQFF
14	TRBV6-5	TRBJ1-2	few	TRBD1	TGTGCCAGCATAGGGAGGGGGCAGTCCTATGGCTACACCTTC	CASIGRGQSYGYTF
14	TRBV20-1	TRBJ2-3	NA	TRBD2	TGCAGTGCAGCAACTAGCGGGGGCACAGATACGCAGTATTTT	CSAATSGGTDTQYF
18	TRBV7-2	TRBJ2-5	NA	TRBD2	TGTGCCAGCAGCTTACTAGCGGGGGGACCGTTGTACCAAGAGACCCAGTACTTC	CASSLLAGGPLYQETQYF
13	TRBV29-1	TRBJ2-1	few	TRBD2	TGCAGCATCAAGACTAGCGGCTACAGTGAGCAGTTCTTC	CSIKTSGYSEQFF
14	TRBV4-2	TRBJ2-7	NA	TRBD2	TGTGCCAGTAGCCAAGTGGGCGGGGGGTACGAGCAGTACTTC	CASSQVGGGYEQYF
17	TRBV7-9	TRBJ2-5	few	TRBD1	TGTGCCAGCAGCTGGGGAGGGACAGGGGGCCTCCAAGAGACCCAGTACTTC	CASSWGGTGGLQETQYF
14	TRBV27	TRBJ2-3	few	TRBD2	TGTGCCAGCAGATGGGCGGGAGAGGCAGATACGCAGTATTTT	CASRWAGEADTQYF
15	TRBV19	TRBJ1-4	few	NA	TGTGCCAGTAGTATAGGAGGGGCGGAGTATGAAAAACTGTTTTTT	CASSIGGAEYEKLFF
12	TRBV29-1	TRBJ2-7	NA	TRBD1	TGCAGCGTTGGGGGACAGGGGGAGGAGCAGTACTTC	CSVGGQGEEQYF
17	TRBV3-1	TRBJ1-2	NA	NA	TGTGCCAGCAGCCAAACCTCCTCGACAAGGCCCGGGAATGGCTACACCTTC	CASSQTSSTRPGNGYTF
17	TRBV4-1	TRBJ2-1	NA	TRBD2	TGCGCCAGCAGCCAACCCCCTGGCGGGAGGTTTGACAATGAGCAGTTCTTC	CASSQPPGGRFDNEQFF
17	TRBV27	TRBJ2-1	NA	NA	TGTGCCAGCAGTATCTTGACTGTAGTAGGGTCCTACAATGAGCAGTTCTTC	CASSILTVVGSYNEQFF
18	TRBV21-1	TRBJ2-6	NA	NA	TGTGCCAGCAGCAAAGTAGGGGAATGTGACTCTGGGGCCAACGTCCTGACTTTC	CASSKVGECDSGANVLTF
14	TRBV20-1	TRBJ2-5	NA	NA	TGCAGTGCTAGAGTGATTCTGGGACAAGAGACCCAGTACTTC	CSARVILGQETQYF
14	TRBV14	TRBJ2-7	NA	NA	TGTGCCAGCAGCCAAGATGATCGCCAATACGAGCAGTACTTC	CASSQDDRQYEQYF
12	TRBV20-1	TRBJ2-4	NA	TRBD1	TGCAGTGCTAGAGGACAGGGGAACATTCAGTACTTC	CSARGQGNIQYF
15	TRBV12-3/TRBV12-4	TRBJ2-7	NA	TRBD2	TGTGCCAGCAGTTTTGTACTAGCGGATCCCTACGAGCAGTACTTC	CASSFVLADPYEQYF
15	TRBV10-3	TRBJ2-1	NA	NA	TGTGCCACCAGTAGCAAAAGTACTAACTACAATGAGCAGTTCTTC	CATSSKSTNYNEQFF